This is a list of T cell receptor beta chains from one sample in a study of lymphopenia after photon versus proton radiotherapy. Assay used: immunoSEQ multiplex PCR; TCRdb lists only in-frame clones, some missing. The data hold around 63,000 clones, with approximately 83% observed a single time. The sample consisted of peripheral blood, taken from a patient treated with photon-based radiotherapy. The receptor source for this set is a man aged 40-49 years with gastric cancer. Both conserved end residues are part of each CDR3. D genes are given only for firm matches. Clone size is stated in some rows and not others, as once, few, many or a class when expanded.

TRBJ1-2 | - | - | TRBV7-9 | TGTGCCAGCAGCTTAGCCCTTGAGGGCTACACCTTC | CASSLALEGYTF
TRBJ1-1 | - | - | TRBV6-1 | TGTGCCAGCAATCAGGGGTGGACTGAAGCTTTCTTT | CASNQGWTEAFF
TRBJ1-1 | - | - | TRBV6-1 | TGTGCCAGCAGTTGGGGGCAGAACACTGAAGCTTTCTTT | CASSWGQNTEAFF
TRBJ1-5 | - | - | TRBV2 | TGTGCCAGCAGTCTGGAATCCTTGGGTGGTCAGCCCCAGCATTTT | CASSLESLGGQPQHF
TRBJ2-7 | - | - | TRBV7-8 | TGTGCCAGCAGCTGGGGAGCTCGCGAGCAGTACTTC | CASSWGAREQYF
TRBJ1-4 | TRBD1 | - | TRBV7-6 | TGTGCCAGCAGTTCCGCAGGGGGCTTCCTGTTTTTT | CASSSAGGFLFF
TRBJ2-3 | - | - | TRBV19 | TGTGCCAGTAGTCCAATTCGGGATTGGGCCGAGTCGGGTAATACGCAGTATTTT | CASSPIRDWAESGNTQYF
TRBJ1-4 | - | - | TRBV5-4 | TGTGCCAGCAGCACCGGGGCCATCGGAGAAAAACTGTTTTTT | CASSTGAIGEKLFF
TRBJ2-7 | - | - | TRBV4-2 | TGTGCCAGCAGCCAAGGACACGAGCAGTACTTC | CASSQGHEQYF
TRBJ2-7 | - | - | TRBV4-2 | TGTGCCAGCAGCTTGGGGGCTAGCGGTATCTACGAGCAGTACTTC | CASSLGASGIYEQYF
TRBJ1-2 | - | - | TRBV4-2 | TGTGCCAGCAGCCAGACGGGACAAATCGGCTACACCTTC | CASSQTGQIGYTF
TRBJ2-2 | TRBD1 | - | TRBV10-3 | TGTGCCATCAGTAAAGGACAGGGCAACACCGGGGAGCTGTTTTTT | CAISKGQGNTGELFF
TRBJ1-5 | - | once | TRBV7-3 | TGTGCCAGCAGCTTAGACAGCAATCAGCCCCAGCATTTT | CASSLDSNQPQHF
TRBJ2-1 | - | - | TRBV19 | TGTGCCAGTAGTTTCGACACTGCCGTCCCCCGCAAATACAATGAGCAGTTCTTC | CASSFDTAVPRKYNEQFF
TRBJ2-3 | - | - | TRBV18 | TGTGCCAGCTCAACCTACACAGATACGCAGTATTTT | CASSTYTDTQYF
TRBJ1-4 | - | - | TRBV11-2 | TGTGCCAGCAGCTTAGGGCGGACAGAAACTAATGAAAAACTGTTTTTT | CASSLGRTETNEKLFF
TRBJ2-1 | TRBD1 | - | TRBV7-2 | TGTGCCAGCAGCCTCGGGGCAGGGGGCACCTACAATGAGCAGTTCTTC | CASSLGAGGTYNEQFF
TRBJ2-1 | TRBD1 | - | TRBV10-3 | TGTGCCATCAGGGACCAGGGGGTGGGTAATGAGCAGTTCTTC | CAIRDQGVGNEQFF
TRBJ2-1 | - | - | TRBV7-9 | TGTGCCAGCAGCCGCGGGAGGGACAGGGAAGGCAATGAGCAGTTCTTC | CASSRGRDREGNEQFF
TRBJ2-1 | - | - | TRBV12-5 | TGTGCTAGTGGTTTGGGACAGGCTACCACTGGTAATGAGCAGTTCTTC | CASGLGQATTGNEQFF
TRBJ1-3 | TRBD1 | - | TRBV6-5 | TGTGCCAGCAGTGTAGGGACAGGGGGAGTAAACACCATATATTTT | CASSVGTGGVNTIYF
TRBJ1-1 | - | - | TRBV1 | TGCACCAGCAGCCAAGAGGGCACTGAAGCTTTCTTT | CTSSQEGTEAFF
TRBJ2-2 | - | - | TRBV7-3 | TGTGCCAGCAGCGAAGGCTGGGAAACCGGGGAGCTGTTTTTT | CASSEGWETGELFF
TRBJ2-7 | TRBD1 | - | TRBV7-2 | TGTGCCAGCAGCTTATACCAGGGGGCGGTTGAGCAGTACTTC | CASSLYQGAVEQYF
TRBJ1-2 | TRBD1 | - | TRBV6-5 | TGTGCCACGACTCCGGGACAGGCCTTGCGTGGCTACACCTTC | CATTPGQALRGYTF
TRBJ2-7 | - | - | TRBV6-1 | TGTGCCAGCAGTAAAGGGGGGGGTCCCTCCTACGAGCAGTACTTC | CASSKGGGPSYEQYF
TRBJ1-1 | - | - | TRBV19 | TGTGCCAGTAGTATAGGCGGACAGACTGAAGCTTTCTTT | CASSIGGQTEAFF
TRBJ2-2 | - | - | TRBV2 | TGTGCCAGCAGTGCCAAGCCCGGGGAGCTGTTTTTT | CASSAKPGELFF
TRBJ1-1 | - | - | TRBV7-9 | TGTGCCAGCAGCCAAACGTGGGGAATGAACACTGAAGCTTTCTTT | CASSQTWGMNTEAFF
TRBJ1-5 | TRBD1 | - | TRBV5-6 | TGTGCCAGCAGCTTTGGCGGGACAGCCAATCAGCCCCAGCATTTT | CASSFGGTANQPQHF
TRBJ1-2 | TRBD1 | few | TRBV5-4 | TGTGCCAGCAGAAGGACAGGGGGGTATGGCTACACCTTC | CASRRTGGYGYTF
TRBJ2-2 | - | - | TRBV4-3 | TGCGCCAGCAGCCAAGATTTCAGGCAGAACACCGGGGAGCTGTTTTTT | CASSQDFRQNTGELFF
TRBJ2-1 | - | - | TRBV2 | TGTGCCAGCAGTTGGACCATACCGGCGTTCTTC | CASSWTIPAFF
TRBJ2-2 | - | - | TRBV2 | TGTGCCAGCAGATACGAGAGGGGGGTAACCGGGGAGCTGTTTTTT | CASRYERGVTGELFF
TRBJ1-1 | - | - | TRBV30 | TGTGCCTGGAGTCCCCGGGAGGGGCAAGCTTTCTTT | CAWSPREGQAFF
TRBJ1-3 | TRBD1 | - | TRBV7-9 | TGTGCCAGCAGCTTAGTTCGAAGGACAGGAGCAAAGGAAGACACCATATATTTT | CASSLVRRTGAKEDTIYF
TRBJ2-1 | TRBD1 | - | TRBV6-4 | TGTGCCAGCAGTGACCGAACCTCAGACAGGGTGGTGTTCTTC | CASSDRTSDRVVFF
TRBJ2-2 | - | - | TRBV7-6 | TGTGCCAGCAGCCCCCGTCAGGCCGGGGAGCTGTTTTTT | CASSPRQAGELFF
TRBJ2-1 | TRBD1 | - | TRBV6-5 | TGTGCCAGCAGTAGGGGACAGGAGGGAAATGAGCAGTTCTTC | CASSRGQEGNEQFF
TRBJ2-6 | - | - | TRBV10-1 | TGCGCCAGCAGTGTCGTGCAAAATCCACAAAGTCGGGCCAACGTCCTGACTTTC | CASSVVQNPQSRANVLTF
TRBJ2-6 | - | - | TRBV2 | TGTGCCAGCATGGGACTCTCTGGGGCCAACGTCCTGACTTTC | CASMGLSGANVLTF
TRBJ2-2 | TRBD1 | - | TRBV5-6 | TGTGCCAGCAGCTTGGCGGCAGGGGGCGCGCGGACCGGGGAGCTGTTTTTT | CASSLAAGGARTGELFF
TRBJ2-7 | - | - | TRBV14 | TGTGCCAGCAGCCAAGTACTCACCGGGTTCTCCTACGAGCAGTACTTC | CASSQVLTGFSYEQYF
TRBJ2-2 | - | - | TRBV19 | TGTGCCAGTAGTATAGGGGGGGCCTCTGGGGAGCTGTTTTTT | CASSIGGASGELFF
TRBJ2-3 | - | - | TRBV5-1 | TGCGCCAGCAGCTTGGCCAGGCTAGCCCACCCCACAGATACGCAGTATTTT | CASSLARLAHPTDTQYF
TRBJ1-1 | TRBD1 | - | TRBV5-6 | TGTGCCAGCAGATCCGGGACAGGGGGTTTGAACACTGAAGCTTTCTTT | CASRSGTGGLNTEAFF
TRBJ2-3 | TRBD1 | - | TRBV2 | TGTGCCAGCAGTCAAACAGGGGTGTTAGCAGATACGCAGTATTTT | CASSQTGVLADTQYF
TRBJ2-1 | - | - | TRBV5-1 | TGCGCCAGCAGCTTGGGTGGGGCCAGGGCCAATGAGCAGTTCTTC | CASSLGGARANEQFF
TRBJ1-2 | TRBD1 | - | TRBV7-2 | TGTGCCAGCAGCTTAGTGGCAGGGGGCCGTGGCTACACCTTC | CASSLVAGGRGYTF
TRBJ2-7 | - | - | TRBV5-1 | TGCGCCAGCAGCATCTCGGGGACACCCTACGAGCAGTACTTC | CASSISGTPYEQYF
TRBJ2-3 | TRBD2 | - | TRBV7-2 | TGTGCCAGCAGCTTAAGCGGGGCCGATACGCAGTATTTT | CASSLSGADTQYF
TRBJ1-1 | - | - | TRBV9 | TGTGCCAGCAGCGTAGGCGAGTACACTGAAGCTTTCTTT | CASSVGEYTEAFF